These 26 T cell receptor beta chains were sequenced from one sample in a study of T cell clonality in common variable immunodeficiency. Assay: immunoSEQ multiplex PCR; the TCRdb copy retains only in-frame clones and omits some. The table lists tens of thousands of clones, with no singletons. Sequenced sample: peripheral blood mononuclear cells. The receptors stem from a person aged 18-70 years in good health.

This clone was seen many times. The read stops 3 residues short of the end of the CDR3; the missing end is completed from the germline J gene. The genes are TRBV7-9 and TRBJ2-7; D is possibly TRBD1 (5 bases). Trimming removed 3 bases at V and 3 bases at J, with 6 bases between. CDR1 SEHNR and CDR2 FQNEAQ come from the germline V gene (reference sequence). There are 12 residues in the CDR3. The sequenced part of the CDR3 DNA is TGTGCCAGCAGCTTGACAGACTACGAG. Translated: CASSLTDYE. The CDR3 in full is CASSLTDYEQYF. Using reference TRBV7-9 and TRBJ2-7 for the parts outside the CDR3, the full variable domain is DTGVSQNPRHKITKRGQNVTFRCDPISEHNRLYWYRQTLGQGPEFLTYFQNEAQLEKSRLLSDRFSAERPKGSFSTLEIQRTEQGDSAMYLCASSLTDYEQYFGPGTRLTVT.

This clone occurred many times. Read sequence stops 3 residues before the CDR3 end, and the germline J gene provides the missing end. This chain uses TRBV11-2 with TRBJ2-3; D uncertain. The CDR3 sequence is 13 residues long. Between the trimmed V and J ends, which lost 5 bases and 4 bases, there was a span of 10 bases. Germline V gives CDR1 SGHAT, CDR2 FQNNGV. CDR3 bases read: TGTGCCAGCAGCCCAGGTAGAGCAGATACG. Encoded protein: CASSPGRADT. From start to end, the CDR3 is CASSPGRADTQYF.

This clone was recorded many times. The CDR3 DNA, read in part, is TGCAGTGCTGGAAAGGGGGGGGATTTGAATGAG. Amino acids: CSAGKGGDLNE. In full, the CDR3 reads CSAGKGGDLNEQFF. The V call is TRBV20-1, the J call TRBJ2-1; a possible D gene is TRBD2 (7 bases). The read ends 3 residues before the CDR3 terminus; that terminus is restored from the germline J gene. V was trimmed by 5 bases and J by 7 bases, leaving 18 bases between them. The CDR3 consists of 14 residues. Germline V gene lookup returns CDR1 DFQATT and CDR2 SNEGSKA (reference sequence).

This clone was observed many times. The read stops 3 residues short of the end of the CDR3; the missing end is completed from the germline J gene. The rearrangement joins TRBV10-2 to TRBJ2-5; D is ambiguous. CDR1 is WSHSY and CDR2 is SAAADI in the germline V gene. This CDR3 is built from 10 residues. Deletions cut 7 bases from V and 3 bases from J, with 3 bases between. The CDR3 sequence is CASTKETQYF. CDR3 bases read: TGCGCCAGCACTAAAGAGACC.

In this sample, this clone turned up many times. The read gets to within 3 residues of the CDR3 end, and the germline J gene fills in the rest. This chain uses TRBV5-1 with TRBJ1-2; a weak D match, TRBD1 (5 bases). Germline CDR1 reads SGHRS; CDR2 reads YFSETQ. CDR3 length: 13 residues. The part of the CDR3 DNA that was read is TGCGCCAGCAGCTTGGACAGGTCCGGAGGC. Translated, it gives CASSLDRSGG. The CDR3 as a whole reads CASSLDRSGGYTF.

This clone was counted ten times or more. The CDR3 end falls 3 residues outside the read, so it is completed with the germline J gene. This rearrangement joins TRBV13 to TRBJ2-1, with 9 bases identical to TRBD1. The V gene's germline CDR1 is PRHDT and CDR2 FYEKMQ (reference sequence). This CDR3 region has 16 residues. After removal of 4 bases from V and 9 bases from J, the junction contained 13 bases not matched to a gene. Partial CDR3 DNA: TGTGCCAGCAGCTCTCGCCGGGACAGGGTGGGTAGTGAG. Its protein product is CASSSRRDRVGSE. The CDR3 reads in full as CASSSRRDRVGSEQFF.

This clone was observed at least ten times. The part of the CDR3 DNA that was read is TGTGCCACTATGATCGGGGGGGCTAATGAG. Residues: CATMIGGANE. The complete CDR3 protein is CATMIGGANEQFF. The chain uses TRBV10-3 and TRBJ2-1; 8 nucleotides agree with TRBD2. Read coverage stops 3 residues before the CDR3 terminus; the germline J gene supplies the remainder. The V segment lost 10 bases and the J segment 7 bases; nucleotides outside the gene matches: 9. Germline V gene sequence: CDR1 ENHRY, CDR2 SYGVKD. This CDR3 contains 13 residues.

This clone was seen repeatedly, ten times or more. The CDR3 goes on 3 residues after the read ends, and that part is filled in from the germline J gene. The chain is built from TRBV7-9 and TRBJ2-5; D call uncertain. Germline V gives CDR1 SEHNR, CDR2 FQNEAQ (reference sequence). The germline V and J ends were trimmed by 4 bases and 4 bases, with 7 bases remaining between them. The CDR3 runs 12 residues. CDR3 region: CASSSHLETQYF. The CDR3 bases that were read are TGTGCCAGCAGCTCACACCTAGAGACC.

This clone was counted many times. The sequence runs out 3 residues before the end of the CDR3; the remainder is reconstructed from the germline J gene. The J gene is TRBJ2-2, the V gene TRBV5-1; weak D call: TRBD2 (5 bases). Trimming took off 3 bases at V and 4 bases at J, with 13 bases between the two ends. The CDR3 has 15 residues. Germline-derived CDR1 and CDR2 are SGHRS and YFSETQ. The part of the CDR3 DNA that was read is TGCGCCAGCAGCTCGTCTTTGAGCGGCACCGGGGAG. Protein sequence: CASSSSLSGTGE. The whole CDR3 protein reads CASSSSLSGTGELFF.

This clone appeared many times. CDR3 DNA, as far as it was read: TGTGCCAGCAGTTTAGGCAGGGGGAGCAATCAGCCC. Protein: CASSLGRGSNQP. The whole CDR3 protein reads CASSLGRGSNQPQHF. The J gene is TRBJ1-5, the V gene TRBV12-3 or TRBV12-4; TRBD1 matches 7 bases. The missing CDR3 end, 3 residues past where the read stops, is filled in from the germline J gene. V shed 1 base and J 1 base; nucleotides not matched to a gene: 1. The CDR3 covers 15 residues.

This clone was seen many times. The observed sequence ends 3 residues before the CDR3 terminus, with the missing tail filled in from the germline J gene. J is TRBJ2-5 and V is TRBV18, with TRBD1 identical over 7 bases. J gave up 1 base and V 4 bases, and 6 bases lay outside the gene matches. CDR1 is KGHSH and CDR2 is LQKENI in the germline V gene. The CDR3 runs to 15 residues. Partial CDR3 DNA: TGTGCCAGCTCACTCCTCGGGACAGCCCAAGAGACC. This encodes CASSLLGTAQET. In full, the CDR3 reads CASSLLGTAQETQYF.

This clone was counted ten times or more. CDR3 residues: CASKAGEGQPQHF. The part of the CDR3 DNA that was read is TGTGCCAGCAAAGCGGGAGAGGGTCAGCCC. The rearrangement joins TRBV2 to TRBJ1-5; D gene ambiguous. Read data end 3 residues before the CDR3 end; the end is taken from the germline J gene. Germline V gene data show CDR1 as SNHLY and CDR2 as FYNNEI. The CDR3 extends over 13 amino acids. The V end was cut by 7 bases, the J end by 6 bases, with 13 bases between.

About this clone itself: The read terminates 3 residues before the CDR3 end, so the remaining end is supplied by the germline J gene. The V call is TRBV19, the J call TRBJ2-3; 11 bases map to TRBD2. The germline CDR1 and CDR2 sequences are LNHDA and SQIVND (reference sequence). There are 12 residues in the CDR3. CDR3 residues: CASSLAGGAQYF. Incomplete CDR3 DNA: TGTGCCAGTAGCCTAGCGGGGGGTGCG.

This clone was counted only a few times. The CDR3 extends 3 residues past the end of the read, so its final part is completed from the germline J gene. This rearrangement joins TRBV6-2 or TRBV6-3 to TRBJ2-3; 10 positions match TRBD2. Germline CDR1 reads MNHEY; CDR2 reads SVGEGT. The CDR3 is 15 residues long. CDR3 region: CASQTSGDRTAPQYF. The CDR3 DNA, read in part, is TGTGCCAGCCAAACTAGCGGGGACCGCACAGCTCCG.

In this sample, this clone turned up many times. The read comes to an end 3 residues before the CDR3 does, leaving the germline J gene to fill in the end. The genes are TRBV18 and TRBJ2-7; 9 bases match TRBD1. The CDR3 extends over 14 amino acids. V lost 5 bases and J lost 4; bases outside the gene matches: 6. CDR1 KGHSH and CDR2 LQKENI come from the germline V gene. CDR3 DNA (partial): TGTGCCAGCTCATCCGGACAGGGGTCGTACGAG. Translated, it gives CASSSGQGSYE. The CDR3, in full, reads CASSSGQGSYEQYF.

This clone was picked up many times. The read ends 3 residues shy of where the CDR3 ends; the end is completed using the germline J gene. The rearrangement uses TRBV5-1 and TRBJ2-1, with 9 bases that match TRBD2. V was clipped by 2 bases and J by 8 bases; unmatched bases: 8. Germline loops: CDR1 SGHRS, CDR2 YFSETQ. The CDR3 runs to 15 residues. The CDR3 sequence is CASSFGGLAGDEQFF. Partial CDR3 DNA: TGCGCCAGCAGCTTTGGGGGACTAGCAGGGGATGAG.

The table lists this clone with a few counts. Incomplete CDR3 DNA: TGTGCCAGTAAAAAGAGCGGGACAGGGCCCTCCTACGAG. Translation gives CASKKSGTGPSYE. The whole CDR3 is CASKKSGTGPSYEQYF. The gene calls are TRBV19 and TRBJ2-7, with TRBD1 matching 9 bases. The sequence runs out 3 residues before the end of the CDR3; the remainder is reconstructed from the germline J gene. V lost 7 bases to trimming and J lost 0 bases; unmatched junction nucleotides: 10. This CDR3 contains 16 residues. Germline V lookup: CDR1 LNHDA, CDR2 SQIVND (reference sequence). Full variable domain (remainder filled in from reference TRBV19 and TRBJ2-7): DGGITQSPKYLFRKEGQNVTLSCEQNLNHDAMYWYRQDPGQGLRLIYYSQIVNDFQKGDIAEGYSVSREKKESFPLTVTSAQKNPTAFYLCASKKSGTGPSYEQYFGPGTRLTVT.

This clone was seen many times. Read data end 3 residues before the CDR3 end; the end is taken from the germline J gene. The chain combines TRBV30 with TRBJ2-7, with 7 bases fitting TRBD1. After removal of 5 bases from V and 3 bases from J, the junction contained 4 bases not matched to a gene. Germline V gene data show CDR1 as GTSNPN and CDR2 as SVGIG (reference sequence). CDR3 length: 12 residues. The covered CDR3 bases are TGTGCCTGGGAGACAGGGATCTACGAG. Translation: CAWETGIYE. The whole CDR3 sequence is CAWETGIYEQYF.

Of note for this clone: The DNA ends 3 residues before the CDR3 does, and the rest of the CDR3 is filled in from the germline J gene. The chain couples TRBV19 to TRBJ1-1, with 7 nucleotides matching TRBD1. Germline V CDR1 and CDR2: LNHDA, SQIVND (reference sequence). The CDR3 has 14 amino acids. CDR3 residues: CASSTTGVGETAFF. CDR3 DNA, as far as it was read: TGTGCCAGTAGTACCACAGGGGTTGGGGAGACA.

On this clone itself: The read is 3 residues too short to cover the CDR3 end, so that end is filled in from the germline J gene. The chain employs TRBV7-7 and TRBJ1-2; no definite D call. CDR1 is SSHAT, CDR2 FNYEAQ, per germline (reference sequence). There are 17 residues in the CDR3. CDR3 DNA, as far as it was read: TGTGCCAGCAGCCTAGGCTCCATAAGCGGGCGGTACAATGAC. Translation gives CASSLGSISGRYND. The whole CDR3 protein reads CASSLGSISGRYNDYTF.

This clone was seen at least ten times. The read ends 3 residues before the CDR3 terminus; that terminus is restored from the germline J gene. The chain combines TRBV10-1 with TRBJ2-5, with a possible D match to TRBD2 (6 bases). Germline V lookup: CDR1 WNHNN, CDR2 SYGVQD (reference sequence). CDR3 length: 13 residues. V lost 2 bases, J lost 4 bases, and 8 bases lay in between. This CDR3 reads CASSEGGRETQYF. The DNA read from the CDR3 is TGCGCCAGCAGTGAGGGGGGGAGAGAGACC.

This clone has a count of ten or more. The sequenced fragment ends 3 residues before the CDR3 boundary, so the rest is inferred from the germline J gene. The chain links TRBV11-2 to TRBJ2-5; no definite D call. This CDR3 comprises 14 residues. Germline assignment: CDR1 SGHAT and CDR2 FQNNGV. Trimming left V 1 base short and J 2 bases short, with 8 bases between. CDR3 region: CASSLVGPQETQYF. The covered CDR3 bases are TGTGCCAGCAGCTTAGTTGGGCCACAAGAGACC.

This clone has ten or more counts. With the read ending 3 residues before the CDR3 end, the germline J gene is used to fill in that end. The chain recombines TRBV6-1 with TRBJ1-6; D is possibly TRBD1 (5 bases). Trimming left V 3 bases short and J 5 bases short, with 11 bases between. This CDR3 has 15 amino acids. Germline CDR1 and CDR2: MNHNS and SASEGT. The covered CDR3 bases are TGTGCCAGCAGTGAGATCGGACAAGATAATTCACCC. It yields the protein CASSEIGQDNSP. In full, the CDR3 is CASSEIGQDNSPLHF.

Comments on this clone: Sequencing ends 3 residues short of the CDR3 end; the germline J gene provides the rest. J is TRBJ2-7 and V is TRBV5-4; D might be TRBD1 (6 bases). The CDR3 totals 16 residues. The germline gives CDR1 SGHNT, CDR2 YYREEE (reference sequence). Trimming shortened V by 3 bases and J by 2 bases, and 18 bases separated the two germline ends. The covered CDR3 bases are TGTGCCAGCAGCTCCCTGGGGCCAGGGGATGCCTACGAG. Its protein product is CASSSLGPGDAYE. The whole CDR3 reads CASSSLGPGDAYEQYF.

This clone was observed at least ten times. The DNA read from the CDR3 is TGTGCCAGCTCGCCCCGGACAGGGGCGGATGGC. This translates into CASSPRTGADG. Given in full, the CDR3 is CASSPRTGADGYTF. The J gene is TRBJ1-2, the V gene TRBV18, with 9 bases that match TRBD1. From the germline J gene comes the end of the CDR3, since the read stops 3 residues before it. Germline-derived CDR1 and CDR2 are KGHSH and LQKENI. The CDR3 sequence is 14 residues long. With V trimmed by 6 bases and J by 6 bases, 8 bases remained unmatched.

This clone was counted at least ten times. The CDR3 end lies 3 residues beyond the end of the read and is filled in from the germline J gene. The chain carries TRBV5-1 and TRBJ2-1; D perhaps matches TRBD2 (6 bases). Germline V gene sequence: CDR1 SGHRS, CDR2 YFSETQ. The CDR3 sequence is 16 residues long. Trimming removed 0 bases at V and 3 bases at J, with 13 bases between. CDR3 sequence reads: CASSLAQLAIYNEQFF. CDR3 DNA, as far as it was read: TGCGCCAGCAGCTTGGCCCAACTAGCAATCTACAATGAG.